This T cell receptor (beta chain) emerged from a study of tissue T cells after allogeneic stem cell transplantation. Profiling relied on immunoSEQ multiplex PCR, and the TCRdb table lists in-frame clones only, not all of them. The sample consists of 28,000 or so clones, about 90% of them appearing once. Germline CDR1 reads MNHEY; CDR2 reads SVGAGI. The CDR3 length is 15 residues. The V end was cut by 7 bases, the J end by 4 bases, with 17 bases between. Study outcomes and limitations: Some tissue clones might be persisting host cells; their alloreactivity or antigen specificity was not determined.

Worth noting for this clone: Its cognate antigen is unknown.

The V gene is TRBV6-5, the J gene TRBJ2-1; D remains ambiguous. The source is a male donor aged 60 or older who later had graft-versus-host disease after an allogeneic stem cell transplant. This material consisted of blood, taken before transplantation. The CDR3 DNA follows: TGTGCCAGCATCCCAAGTGGGAAGGCATACAATGAGCAGTTCTTC. Its protein product is CASIPSGKAYNEQFF.